Only one count was recorded for the clone carrying this T cell receptor beta chain. The CDR3 totals 16 residues. The V segment lost 2 bases and the J segment 8 bases; nucleotides outside the gene matches: 14. CDR1 is MDHEN, CDR2 SYDVKM, per germline. In the original processing: Amplification of reference gene primers was used by the study to estimate nucleated cell counts. The repertoire was sequenced with immunoSEQ multiplex PCR; TCRdb's copy has only in-frame clones and lacks some. V and J calls plus clone size are reproduced from that table; the DNA served to infer D and trimming. The sample holds 110,000 or so clones, approximately 90% seen once. The data were taken from a study of blood T cell repertoires in COVID-19. Study-level information: From the United States, Italy and Spain came samples of acute and convalescent COVID-19. PBMCs, B-cell-depleted T cells, or T cells provided the cDNA or gDNA that made up the material.

The sequenced material came from peripheral blood. The gene calls are TRBV28 and TRBJ1-2, with 7 bases matching TRBD1. The TCR sequence derives from a woman in her forties or fifties with acute or convalescent COVID-19. As DNA, the CDR3 is TGTGCCAGCAGTTTAGAAGGACAGGCGTTAGGAGGGGGCTACACCTTC. This encodes CASSLEGQALGGGYTF.